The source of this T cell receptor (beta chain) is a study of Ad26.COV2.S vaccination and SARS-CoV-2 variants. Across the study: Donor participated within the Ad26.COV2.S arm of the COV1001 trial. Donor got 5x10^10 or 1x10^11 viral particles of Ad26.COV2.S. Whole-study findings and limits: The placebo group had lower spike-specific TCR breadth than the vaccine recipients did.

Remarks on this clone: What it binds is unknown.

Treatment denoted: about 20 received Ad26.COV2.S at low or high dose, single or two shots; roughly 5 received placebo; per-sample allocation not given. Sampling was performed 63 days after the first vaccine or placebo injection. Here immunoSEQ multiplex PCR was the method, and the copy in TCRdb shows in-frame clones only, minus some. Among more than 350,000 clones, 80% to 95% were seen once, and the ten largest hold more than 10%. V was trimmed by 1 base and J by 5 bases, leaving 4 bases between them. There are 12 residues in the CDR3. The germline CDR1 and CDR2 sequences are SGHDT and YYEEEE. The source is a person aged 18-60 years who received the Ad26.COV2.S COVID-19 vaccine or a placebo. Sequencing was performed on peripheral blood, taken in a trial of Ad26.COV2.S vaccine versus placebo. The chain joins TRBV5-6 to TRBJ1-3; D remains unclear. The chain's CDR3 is CASSLIRNTIYF. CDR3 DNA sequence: TGTGCCAGCAGCTTGATACGAAACACCATATATTTT. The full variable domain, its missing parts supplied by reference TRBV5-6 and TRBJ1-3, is DAGVTQSPTHLIKTRGQQVTLRCSPKSGHDTVSWYQQALGQGPQFIFQYYEEEERQRGNFPDRFSGHQFPNYSSELNVNALLLGDSALYLCASSLIRNTIYFGEGSWLTVV.